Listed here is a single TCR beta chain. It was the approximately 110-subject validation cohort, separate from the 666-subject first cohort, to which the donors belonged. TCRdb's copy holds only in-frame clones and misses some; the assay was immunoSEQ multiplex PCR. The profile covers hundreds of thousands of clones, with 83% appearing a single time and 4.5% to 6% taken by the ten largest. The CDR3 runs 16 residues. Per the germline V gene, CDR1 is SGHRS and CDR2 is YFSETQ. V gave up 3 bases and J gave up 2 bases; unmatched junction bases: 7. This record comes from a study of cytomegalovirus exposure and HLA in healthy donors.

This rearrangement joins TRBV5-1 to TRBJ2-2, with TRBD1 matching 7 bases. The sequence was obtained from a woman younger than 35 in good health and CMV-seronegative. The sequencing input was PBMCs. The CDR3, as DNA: TGCGCCAGCAGCTCGCTAGGGACAGCAAACACCGGGGAGCTGTTTTTT. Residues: CASSSLGTANTGELFF. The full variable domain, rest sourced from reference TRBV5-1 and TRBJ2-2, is KAGVTQTPRYLIKTRGQQVTLSCSPISGHRSVSWYQQTPGQGLQFLFEYFSETQRNKGNFPGRFSGRQFSNSRSEMNVSTLELGDSALYLCASSSLGTANTGELFFGEGSRLTVL.